These 2 T cell receptor beta chains were all obtained from the same sample, sequenced in a study of blood T cell repertoires in COVID-19. Method: immunoSEQ multiplex PCR; TCRdb's copy keeps in-frame clones and lacks some. This sample has 200,000 to 250,000 clones; around 80% occur once, and the top ten carry about 1.4%. Specimen: peripheral blood. Receptor source: a woman aged 40 to 50 who had recovered from COVID-19.

CDR3 in DNA: TGTGCCTGGAACAGGGCGGGGGGGAACACCGGGGAGCTGTTTTTT. Protein: CAWNRAGGNTGELFF. This chain uses TRBV30 with TRBJ2-2; 8 bases agree with TRBD2. Looked up from germline, CDR1 is GTSNPN and CDR2 is SVGIG (reference sequence). CDR3 length: 15 residues. V gave up 4 bases and J gave up 1 base; unmatched junction bases: 5.

This chain links TRBV6-4 with TRBJ2-3; 11 bases are a match to TRBD2. The CDR3 consists of 15 residues. The germline V gene has CDR1 MRHNA and CDR2 SNTAGT. J lost 4 bases, V lost 4 bases, and 4 bases had no gene match. As DNA, the CDR3 is TGTGCCAGCAGTGCTCTAGCGGGGGGCGCAGATACGCAGTATTTT. It specifies CASSALAGGADTQYF.